These 21 T cell receptor beta chains came from one sample sequenced in a study of Graves' ophthalmopathy and Graves' hyperthyroidism. Amplified material comprised TCR beta CDR3 regions derived from RNA transcripts. Following a first-round RT-PCR that used HTBI primers, a second-round multiplex PCR was carried out. TCRdb analysed the multiplex PCR reads with MiXCR anew, one entry per CDR3 protein. Here the sample spans 200,000 to 250,000 distinct CDR3 sequences, under 25% being singletons. Sequencing was carried out using peripheral blood. All receptors come from a woman in her 50s with Graves' ophthalmopathy.

V is TRBV29-1 and J is TRBJ2-5, with unresolved D. V lost 7 bases to trimming and J lost 3 bases, with 6 bases between them. Looked up from germline, CDR1 is SQVTM and CDR2 is ANQGSEA. The CDR3 is 10 amino acids. CDR3 residues: CSGGKETQYF. The CDR3 bases are TGCAGCGGTGGGAAAGAGACCCAGTACTTC.

This clonotype was detected many times. The CDR3 reads CASSLGVVRNQPQHF. The DNA of the CDR3 is TGTGCCAGCAGCTTAGGGGTAGTCCGCAATCAGCCCCAGCATTTT. The chain carries TRBV7-2 and TRBJ1-5; D is uncertain. The ends were cut back, 1 base at V and 2 bases at J, with 9 bases in the middle. CDR3 size: 15 residues. CDR1 is SGHTA and CDR2 is FQGNSA in the germline V gene.

This clonotype was seen many times. The rearrangement joins TRBV4-1 to TRBJ1-2; D is ambiguous. CDR1 is MGHRA and CDR2 is YSYEKL in the germline V gene. CDR3 length: 15 residues. The V gene lost 2 bases and the J gene lost 3 bases, with 13 bases spanning the gap. CDR3 DNA: TGCGCCAGCAGCCAAAGGGAAGGGAGGGACTATGGCTACACCTTC. Translating it yields CASSQREGRDYGYTF.

This clonotype was counted between two and nine times. The gene calls are TRBV12-3 or TRBV12-4 and TRBJ2-5; 7 bases are a match to TRBD2. V lost 5 bases, J lost 1 base, and 4 bases stayed unmatched. This CDR3 spans 14 amino acids. The CDR3 is CASSHGLVQETQYF. The DNA of the CDR3 is TGTGCCAGCAGTCATGGACTAGTCCAAGAGACCCAGTACTTC.

For this clonotype: A read error may be the cause here, since a much bigger clone is one base away. The genes are TRBV27 and TRBJ2-7; D is uncertain. Germline CDR1 MNHEY, CDR2 SMNVEV (reference sequence). CDR3 length equals 13 residues. CDR3 in amino acids: CASSLVGDYEQYF. In nucleotides, the CDR3 is TGCGCCAGCAGCTTGGTTGGGGACTACGAGCAGTACTTC.

The chain is built from TRBV19 and TRBJ2-1, with 7 bases lining up with TRBD2. Germline-derived CDR1 and CDR2 are LNHDA and SQIVND (reference sequence). There are 18 residues in the CDR3. The V segment lost 4 bases and the J segment 0 bases; nucleotides outside the gene matches: 12. As DNA, the CDR3 is TGTGCCAGTAGTAGAGGCGGGAGAGCCCTAAGCTCCTACAATGAGCAGTTCTTC. Translated, it gives CASSRGGRALSSYNEQFF.

The chain couples TRBV12-3 or TRBV12-4 to TRBJ2-7; D may be TRBD1 (6 bases). Trimming took off 6 bases at V and 3 bases at J, with 12 bases between the two ends. The CDR3 sequence is 13 residues long. This chain's CDR3 is CASSRTAFYEQYF. The DNA for the CDR3 is TGTGCCAGCAGCAGGACAGCCTTCTACGAGCAGTACTTC.

This clonotype was recorded at least ten times. The rearrangement uses TRBV30 and TRBJ2-7, with TRBD2 identical over 8 bases. The germline V gene encodes CDR1 GTSNPN and CDR2 SVGIG (reference sequence). This CDR3 is built from 14 residues. V was clipped by 0 bases and J by 5 bases; unmatched bases: 6. The chain's CDR3 is CAWSVSSGSDEQYF. The CDR3 coding sequence is TGTGCCTGGAGTGTATCCAGCGGGAGTGACGAGCAGTACTTC.

This clonotype was detected ten times or more. This sequence joins TRBV7-9 and TRBJ2-5, with D perhaps TRBD1 or TRBD2 (5 bases each). CDR1 is SEHNR, CDR2 FQNEAQ, per germline (reference sequence). The CDR3 runs 15 residues. Trimming pared 5 bases from V and 7 bases from J, leaving 20 bases between. CDR3 coding DNA: TGTGCCAGCAGCCTGAACCGGGACCCGACTGCGACCCAGTACTTC. Amino acids: CASSLNRDPTATQYF. Full variable domain (remainder filled in from reference TRBV7-9 and TRBJ2-5): DTGVSQNPRHKITKRGQNVTFRCDPISEHNRLYWYRQTLGQGPEFLTYFQNEAQLEKSRLLSDRFSAERPKGSFSTLEIQRTEQGDSAMYLCASSLNRDPTATQYFGPGTRLLVL.

This clonotype occurred many times. The V call is TRBV10-2, the J call TRBJ2-5; D is ambiguous. CDR3 length: 15 residues. The V gene lost 3 bases and the J gene lost 4 bases, with 15 bases spanning the gap. The germline V gene has CDR1 WSHSY and CDR2 SAAADI. CDR3 in DNA: TGCGCCAGCAGTGATCGGCGCGATTACTTAGAGACCCAGTACTTC. It codes for CASSDRRDYLETQYF.

There are many counts of this clonotype. This chain connects TRBV5-8 to TRBJ2-7; D may match TRBD1 or TRBD2 (5 bases each). The germline CDR1 and CDR2 sequences are SGHTS and YDEGEE. The CDR3 sequence is 14 residues long. The germline V and J ends were trimmed by 2 bases and 3 bases, with 12 bases remaining between them. CDR3 protein: CASSFWGSSYEQYF. In DNA form, the CDR3 reads TGTGCCAGCAGCTTTTGGGGGAGTAGCTACGAGCAGTACTTC.

About this clonotype itself: This may arise from a read error, as a much more abundant clone is one base away. The V and J genes are TRBV6-2 or TRBV6-3 and TRBJ2-7; 8 bases are shared with TRBD1. The CDR3 contains 19 residues. CDR1 MNHEY and CDR2 SVGEGT come from the germline V gene. V lost 6 bases, J lost 7 bases, and 26 bases stayed unmatched. The CDR3 DNA is TGTGCCAGCAGATCCATCCAGGGGGCTATGGCAGGCTGGGCTATGGAGCAGTACTTC. Protein product: CASRSIQGAMAGWAMEQYF.

This clonotype occurred a few times. The gene calls are TRBV7-9 and TRBJ2-5; D is uncertain. This CDR3 region has 15 residues. Germline CDR1 and CDR2: SEHNR and FQNEAQ (reference sequence). The V end lost 0 bases, the J end lost 5 bases, and 13 bases lay between the germline ends. The CDR3 region is CASSLAIASRETQYF. The CDR3 bases are TGTGCCAGCAGCTTAGCGATCGCTAGTAGGGAGACCCAGTACTTC.

This clonotype was observed at least ten times. V gene TRBV20-1 combines with J gene TRBJ1-1; no clear D. This CDR3 is 12 amino acids long. The germline V gene has CDR1 DFQATT and CDR2 SNEGSKA (reference sequence). V was trimmed by 2 bases and J by 3 bases, leaving 7 bases between them. The CDR3 bases are TGCAGTGCTAGAAACACATACACTGAAGCTTTCTTT. Its translation is CSARNTYTEAFF.

This chain uses TRBV29-1 with TRBJ1-1; the D gene is possibly TRBD1 (6 bases). Between the trimmed V and J ends, which lost 3 bases and 3 bases, there was a span of 11 bases. This CDR3 has 13 residues. CDR1 is SQVTM and CDR2 is ANQGSEA in the germline V gene. CDR3 coding DNA: TGCAGCGTTGACAGGGGTTTCGACACTGAAGCTTTCTTT. Translated, it gives CSVDRGFDTEAFF.

This clonotype has a handful of counts. This chain uses TRBV28 with TRBJ1-1; D unclear. The germline V gene has CDR1 MDHEN and CDR2 SYDVKM. This CDR3 is 12 amino acids long. The V end lost 4 bases, the J end lost 6 bases, and 9 bases lay between the germline ends. CDR3 bases: TGTGCCAGCAGTTACCTTTGGCCTGAAGCTTTCTTT. Protein sequence: CASSYLWPEAFF.

This clonotype has at least ten counts. V and J are TRBV19 and TRBJ1-2, with a weak D call TRBD1 (6 bases). The CDR3 totals 13 residues. The V gene lost 3 bases and the J gene lost 4 bases, with 9 bases spanning the gap. Germline CDR1 is LNHDA and CDR2 is SQIVND (reference sequence). The DNA of the CDR3 is TGTGCCAGTAGTATCGGGGGCTCCTATGGCTACACCTTC. Encoded protein: CASSIGGSYGYTF.

The genes are TRBV7-8 and TRBJ2-6; D ambiguous. With 0 bases removed from V and 0 bases from J, the gap between germline ends came to 6 bases. This CDR3 contains 16 residues. Germline CDR1 reads SGHVS; CDR2 reads FQNEAQ. The DNA of the CDR3 is TGTGCCAGCAGCTTAGCGCGACGCTCTGGGGCCAACGTCCTGACTTTC. Translation gives CASSLARRSGANVLTF.

This clonotype was seen ten or more times. This chain uses TRBV2 with TRBJ1-2; no definite D call. The V end was cut by 7 bases, the J end by 1 base, with 7 bases between. This CDR3 region has 12 residues. Germline V gene data show CDR1 as SNHLY and CDR2 as FYNNEI. The CDR3 loop reads CASIGSNYGYTF. CDR3 coding DNA: TGTGCCAGCATCGGGAGTAACTATGGCTACACCTTC. Based on the CDR3 plus reference TRBV2 and TRBJ1-2, the full variable domain is EPEVTQTPSHQVTQMGQEVILRCVPISNHLYFYWYRQILGQKVEFLVSFYNNEISEKSEIFDDQFSVERPDGSNFTLKIRSTKLEDSAMYFCASIGSNYGYTFGSGTRLTVV.

This clonotype was seen repeatedly, ten times or more. The chain employs TRBV29-1 and TRBJ1-1, with D possibly matching TRBD1 (5 bases). Trimming took off 7 bases at V and 0 bases at J, with 18 bases between the two ends. Germline values: CDR1 SQVTM, CDR2 ANQGSEA. CDR3 length: 15 residues. The CDR3 here is CSGNIRDGLNTEAFF. In DNA form, the CDR3 reads TGCAGCGGAAATATCCGGGACGGATTGAACACTGAAGCTTTCTTT.

This clonotype was detected many times. The chain is built from TRBV5-1 and TRBJ2-7; 9 bases map to TRBD1. The CDR3 has 15 residues. The germline V gene has CDR1 SGHRS and CDR2 YFSETQ. The ends lost 7 bases at V and 0 bases at J; junction bases unmatched: 8. CDR3 protein: CASHSGTGNSYEQYF. The CDR3 DNA reads TGCGCCAGCCATTCCGGGACAGGGAACTCCTACGAGCAGTACTTC. The full variable domain, in which reference TRBV5-1 and TRBJ2-7 provide the parts outside the CDR3, is KAGVTQTPRYLIKTRGQQVTLSCSPISGHRSVSWYQQTPGQGLQFLFEYFSETQRNKGNFPGRFSGRQFSNSRSEMNVSTLELGDSALYLCASHSGTGNSYEQYFGPGTRLTVT.